The next 20 T cell receptor beta chains were all read from a single sample in a study of lymphopenia after photon versus proton radiotherapy. Data came from immunoSEQ multiplex PCR; TCRdb stores just in-frame clones and leaves some out. Among 55,000 to 85,000 clones listed, less than 95% were seen once. Sequenced material: peripheral blood, taken from a patient treated with photon-based radiotherapy. The receptors come from a woman between 40 and 55 years old with cholangiocarcinoma.

The V and J genes are TRBV28 and TRBJ1-5; no firm D call. Trimming left V 5 bases short and J 7 bases short, with 9 bases between. CDR1 and CDR2 (germline): MDHEN, SYDVKM. This CDR3 comprises 12 residues. DNA of the CDR3: TGTGCCAGCAGTCTCGCCCGACAGCCCCAGCATTTT. It yields the protein CASSLARQPQHF.

The rearrangement links TRBV6-1 to TRBJ2-3; the match to TRBD2 covers 8 bases. The trim removed 3 bases at V and 1 base at J, leaving 3 bases unmatched. Germline loops: CDR1 MNHNS, CDR2 SASEGT. The CDR3 is 15 amino acids. CDR3 in amino acids: CASSEGRGGTDTQYF. As DNA, the CDR3 is TGTGCCAGCAGTGAGGGGCGGGGGGGCACAGATACGCAGTATTTT.

The chain has TRBV5-1 and TRBJ2-7; either TRBD1 or TRBD2 may supply D (5 bases each). V gave up 4 bases and J gave up 3 bases, with 17 bases separating them. Germline V gene lookup returns CDR1 SGHRS and CDR2 YFSETQ. The CDR3 sequence is 15 residues long. This CDR3 reads CASSARDGPLYEQYF. The CDR3, as DNA: TGCGCCAGCAGCGCCCGGGACGGCCCTCTCTACGAGCAGTACTTC.

The chain recombines TRBV6-6 with TRBJ2-7, with TRBD2 matching over 10 bases. CDR1 and CDR2 (germline): MNHNY, SVGAGI (reference sequence). V shed 6 bases and J 2 bases; nucleotides not matched to a gene: 7. The CDR3 loop spans 15 amino acids. In DNA form, the CDR3 reads TGTGCCAGCAGAAGGGGACTAGCGAGAACCTACGAGCAGTACTTC. Translating it yields CASRRGLARTYEQYF.

This chain links TRBV28 with TRBJ2-1; 7 bases agree with TRBD2. This CDR3 contains 15 residues. Unmatched junction bases numbered 4, after V lost 1 base and J lost 4 bases. Germline V gene data show CDR1 as MDHEN and CDR2 as SYDVKM. This CDR3 reads CASSLLLAVYNEQFF. The CDR3 DNA follows: TGTGCCAGCAGTTTATTGCTAGCGGTTTACAATGAGCAGTTCTTC.

The chain links TRBV20-1 to TRBJ1-2; D uncertain. The CDR3 contains 9 residues. CDR1 is DFQATT, CDR2 SNEGSKA, per germline (reference sequence). The CDR3 DNA follows: TGCAGCATCGGGGAGCACTACACCTTC. It is translated as CSIGEHYTF.

This chain links TRBV30 with TRBJ1-2; D not certain. This CDR3 comprises 12 residues. Germline V gives CDR1 GTSNPN, CDR2 SVGIG (reference sequence). V lost 1 base and J lost 5, with 8 bases in between. CDR3 DNA: TGTGCCTGGAGTGAACGTGCTTATGGCTACACCTTC. It translates to CAWSERAYGYTF.

The chain links TRBV5-1 to TRBJ1-2; D might be TRBD1 (5 bases). The germline CDR1 and CDR2 sequences are SGHRS and YFSETQ. The CDR3 spans 14 residues. V lost 7 bases to trimming and J lost 14 bases, with 27 bases between them. The CDR3 DNA follows: TGCGCCAGCTCCCCAGGCCCCGCAGGGATCGAGGGTACCTTC. Amino acid sequence: CASSPGPAGIEGTF.

This chain connects TRBV30 to TRBJ2-7, with 8 bases aligning to TRBD2. Trimming took 0 bases from V and 7 from J; bases not matched to a gene: 14. This CDR3 is built from 16 residues. The V gene's germline CDR1 is GTSNPN and CDR2 SVGIG (reference sequence). The CDR3 here is CAWSVRASGWLREQYF. Written as DNA, the CDR3 is TGTGCCTGGAGTGTAAGGGCTAGCGGGTGGCTTCGGGAGCAGTACTTC.

The chain has TRBV30 and TRBJ2-6, with D tentatively TRBD2 (6 bases). The V gene's germline CDR1 is GTSNPN and CDR2 SVGIG (reference sequence). The CDR3 contains 15 residues. The V and J ends lost 5 bases and 1 base respectively, with 12 bases between them. The CDR3 loop reads CAWGRRGSGANVLTF. CDR3 DNA sequence: TGTGCCTGGGGGCGGAGGGGTTCTGGGGCCAACGTCCTGACTTTC.

The genes are TRBV6-6 and TRBJ1-4, with D possibly TRBD1 on 6 matching bases. Germline V CDR1 and CDR2: MNHNY, SVGAGI (reference sequence). This CDR3 has 15 residues. The ends were cut back, 5 bases at V and 8 bases at J, with 18 bases in the middle. CDR3 sequence (DNA): TGTGCCAGCAGTGACACCGGGACATCGAGGGAAAAACTGTTTTTT. It specifies CASSDTGTSREKLFF.

The chain recombines TRBV5-4 with TRBJ1-2, with D possibly TRBD1 on 6 matching bases. The CDR3 is 14 residues long. Trimming pared 0 bases from V and 3 bases from J, leaving 9 bases between. Germline-derived CDR1 and CDR2 are SGHNT and YYREEE (reference sequence). The CDR3 region is CASSLGGGDYGYTF. CDR3 bases: TGTGCCAGCAGCTTGGGTGGGGGCGACTATGGCTACACCTTC.

The rearrangement joins TRBV30 to TRBJ1-1; the D is unclear. In germline, CDR1 is GTSNPN, CDR2 SVGIG (reference sequence). This CDR3 region has 13 residues. V was clipped by 4 bases and J by 1 base, with 10 bases between them. CDR3 sequence reads: CAWTPDGNTEAFF. The CDR3 nucleotides are TGTGCCTGGACCCCGGACGGGAACACTGAAGCTTTCTTT.

The chain uses TRBV6-1 and TRBJ2-1; tentative D call: TRBD2 (5 bases). The V end lost 3 bases, the J end lost 4 bases, and 19 bases lay between the germline ends. Germline V gene data show CDR1 as MNHNS and CDR2 as SASEGT. This CDR3 contains 17 residues. The CDR3 DNA is TGTGCCAGCAGTGAGGTAAAGGGAAGAGGGCTTTACAATGAGCAGTTCTTC. This codes for CASSEVKGRGLYNEQFF.

The chain has TRBV5-6 and TRBJ1-1; D uncertain. CDR1 and CDR2 (germline): SGHDT, YYEEEE. Deletions cut 0 bases from V and 5 bases from J, with 14 bases between. The CDR3 consists of 15 residues. The CDR3 sequence is CASSLDPQPRTEAFF. CDR3 sequence (DNA): TGTGCCAGCAGCTTGGACCCGCAGCCGAGGACTGAAGCTTTCTTT.

The chain couples TRBV20-1 to TRBJ2-3, with TRBD1 matching 8 bases. The CDR3 is 11 amino acids. V shed 1 base, J shed 12 bases, and the junction held 3 bases outside the gene matches. Per germline, CDR1 DFQATT and CDR2 SNEGSKA (reference sequence). The CDR3 bases are TGCAGTGCTAGAGTAGGACAGGGCCAGTATTTT. Encoded protein: CSARVGQGQYF.

The rearrangement uses TRBV5-1 and TRBJ2-7; 12 bases align to TRBD2. With 3 bases clipped from V and 4 bases from J, the junction kept 2 bases outside the gene matches. The length of the CDR3 is 14 residues. The germline V gene encodes CDR1 SGHRS and CDR2 YFSETQ. CDR3 protein: CASSSSGGAYEQYF. CDR3 in DNA: TGCGCCAGCAGCTCTAGCGGGGGGGCGTACGAGCAGTACTTC.

V usage is TRBV30 and J usage is TRBJ1-3; no definite D call. V lost 4 bases, J lost 0 bases, and 13 bases lay in between. Germline V CDR1 and CDR2: GTSNPN, SVGIG (reference sequence). The CDR3 sequence is 15 residues long. The CDR3 nucleotides are TGTGCCTGGACCGTCGGAATAAACTCTGGAAACACCATATATTTT. This sequence encodes CAWTVGINSGNTIYF.

The chain has TRBV29-1 and TRBJ1-1, with no clear D. The CDR3 is 11 amino acids. V was pared by 6 bases and J by 6 bases, with 11 bases between. From germline, CDR1 is SQVTM and CDR2 ANQGSEA. The DNA of the CDR3 is TGCAGCGTAAGGACCCCAGCTGAAGCTTTCTTT. Its translation is CSVRTPAEAFF.

DNA for the CDR3: TGTGCCTGGAGAGGACAACTTACCGGGGAGCTGTTTTTT. Its protein product is CAWRGQLTGELFF. The V gene is TRBV30, the J gene TRBJ2-2, with D tentatively TRBD1 (5 bases). The germline V gene encodes CDR1 GTSNPN and CDR2 SVGIG (reference sequence). The V end was cut by 3 bases, the J end by 5 bases, with 10 bases between. This CDR3 spans 13 amino acids.